Listed here are 7 T cell receptor beta chains from one sample, sequenced in a study of T cells in Graves' hyperthyroidism and ophthalmopathy (dated by TCRdb to the late 2010s). Libraries were built with multiplex PCR. The data were produced on an Illumina HiSeq 2000. TCR beta CDR3 regions were amplified from RNA transcripts. The TCR CDR3 was subjected to a first round of RT-PCR using the HTBI primer set and the Qiagen OneStep RT-PCR kit. TCRdb's own reprocessing of the public reads used fastp at Q25 and MiXCR and kept productive beta chains. CDR3 protein duplicates are merged, each entry listing the most common genes and DNA. The sample table contains hundreds of thousands of distinct CDR3 sequences; only one count was recorded for about 14% of them. The leading ten clones occupy under 15% of the sample. Sequences were obtained from blood. Receptors originate from a woman in her forties or fifties with Graves' ophthalmopathy.

This chain uses TRBV5-1 with TRBJ2-7; TRBD1 matches at 8 bases. Germline V CDR1 and CDR2: SGHRS, YFSETQ. The CDR3 is 15 amino acids. V was clipped by 4 bases and J by 3 bases; unmatched bases: 9. The CDR3 coding sequence is TGCGCCAGCAGCCTCACGTCCGGGACAGGCTACGAGCAGTACTTC. It specifies CASSLTSGTGYEQYF.

The sample holds many counts of this clonotype. The gene calls are TRBV11-2 and TRBJ1-2; no reliable D call. V lost 4 bases to trimming and J lost 5 bases, with 17 bases between them. This CDR3 is 15 amino acids long. Germline V gene data show CDR1 as SGHAT and CDR2 as FQNNGV. Here the CDR3 reads CASSSPRTATYGYTF. The CDR3, as DNA: TGTGCCAGCAGCTCCCCAAGGACGGCAACATATGGCTACACCTTC. The whole variable domain, remainder taken from reference TRBV11-2 and TRBJ1-2, is EAGVAQSPRYKIIEKRQSVAFWCNPISGHATLYWYQQILGQGPKLLIQFQNNGVVDDSQLPKDRFSAERLKGVDSTLKIQPAKLEDSAVYLCASSSPRTATYGYTFGSGTRLTVV.

This clonotype was picked up a small number of times. V gene TRBV19 combines with J gene TRBJ1-5, with D perhaps matching TRBD1 (5 bases). V lost 1 base to trimming and J lost 7 bases, with 11 bases between them. There are 14 residues in the CDR3. Germline V gene data show CDR1 as LNHDA and CDR2 as SQIVND (reference sequence). The CDR3 region is CASSIARGGQPQHF. DNA for the CDR3: TGTGCCAGTAGTATAGCGAGGGGCGGCCAGCCCCAGCATTTT.

This clonotype was picked up one time. The junction departs from germline at one end; a sequencing error may be responsible. The chain combines TRBV20-1 with TRBJ1-1; no definite D call. Germline lookup yields CDR1 DFQATT and CDR2 SNEGSKA (reference sequence). The CDR3 is 14 amino acids. The CDR3 nucleotides are TGCAGTGCTAGGGAGGTCACCATGAATACTGAAGCTCTCTTT. Amino acids: CSAREVTMNTEALF.

This clonotype came up many times. The V call is TRBV12-3 or TRBV12-4, the J call TRBJ2-4; 11 positions match TRBD2. V lost 5 bases, J lost 0 bases, and 15 bases stayed unmatched. This CDR3 comprises 20 residues. The CDR3 nucleotides are TGTGCCAGCAGTGCCGGACTAGCGGGTCACATTAGTATAGCCAAAAACATTCAGTACTTC. Encoded protein: CASSAGLAGHISIAKNIQYF.

This clonotype was detected many times. The V gene is TRBV30, the J gene TRBJ1-4, with 7 bases identical to TRBD1. The CDR3 is made up of 14 amino acids. CDR1 and CDR2 from the germline V gene are GTSNPN and SVGIG (reference sequence). V shed 3 bases and J 3 bases; nucleotides not matched to a gene: 4. The CDR3 loop is CAWSSGQPNEKLFF. The CDR3, as DNA: TGTGCCTGGAGCTCGGGACAGCCTAATGAAAAACTGTTTTTT.

This clonotype appeared many times. The gene calls are TRBV28 and TRBJ1-2, with TRBD1 matching over 8 bases. V shed 4 bases and J 5 bases; nucleotides not matched to a gene: 12. The CDR3 consists of 16 residues. Germline V gene sequence: CDR1 MDHEN, CDR2 SYDVKM. CDR3 in amino acids: CASSSTDRARKYGYTF. The CDR3 DNA reads as TGTGCCAGCAGTTCCACGGACAGGGCTAGGAAATATGGCTACACCTTC.